Below, one T cell receptor (beta chain) is given with its context. The V and J ends lost 5 bases and 4 bases respectively, with 18 bases between them. This CDR3 is built from 16 residues. Looked up from germline, CDR1 is SEHNR and CDR2 is FQNEAQ (reference sequence). This sample was taken from a study of blood T cell repertoires in COVID-19. About the research overall: The United States, Italy and Spain provided the acute and convalescent COVID-19 samples. Sources were T cells, B-cell-depleted T cells, or PBMCs; the material itself was cDNA or gDNA.

Original data processing: Counts of nucleated cells, estimated from reference gene primer amplification, were obtained. TCRdb keeps only in-frame clones here, not all; method: immunoSEQ multiplex PCR. V, J and clone size reflect that table, while D and trimming were determined from the DNA. Of over 85,000 clones listed, approximately 90% are singletons. The TCR sequence derives from a woman aged 45-65 years with acute or convalescent COVID-19. J is TRBJ1-3 and V is TRBV7-9; D might be TRBD1 (6 bases). Sequencing was performed on peripheral blood. CDR3 sequence reads: CASSPGEGQPGNTIYF. CDR3 nucleotide sequence: TGTGCCAGCAGCCCTGGGGAGGGACAACCGGGAAACACCATATATTTT.